What follows are 21 T cell receptor beta chains derived from one specimen sequenced in a study of T cells in Graves' hyperthyroidism and ophthalmopathy. The TCR beta CDR3 regions underwent amplification using RNA transcripts as the source. Initially, a first-round RT-PCR of the TCR CDR3 employed the HTBI primer set. TCRdb processed the multiplex PCR reads anew with MiXCR; each CDR3 protein has one entry. The data show around 520,000 distinct CDR3 sequences, approximately 25% seen once. Sequenced sample: blood. The receptor source for this set is a woman in her twenties or thirties with Graves' ophthalmopathy.

With respect to this clonotype: A single base separates this from a much larger clone, so it may be a read error. The V call is TRBV12-3 or TRBV12-4, the J call TRBJ2-7; the D call may be TRBD1 or TRBD2 (6 bases each). Between the trimmed V and J ends, which lost 11 bases and 5 bases, there was a span of 19 bases. The CDR3 consists of 13 residues. CDR3 nucleotides: TGTGCCTCCTTGGGGGGCGCGAATCACGAGCAGTACTTC. Protein: CASLGGANHEQYF.

This clonotype was picked up many times. The chain carries TRBV4-1 and TRBJ1-1, with a weak D call TRBD1 (6 bases). CDR3 length: 15 residues. The V gene's germline CDR1 is MGHRA and CDR2 YSYEKL. Trimming removed 5 bases at V and 4 bases at J, with 17 bases between. The CDR3 loop reads CASSDRQVFGTEAFF. CDR3 bases: TGCGCCAGCAGCGATAGACAGGTGTTTGGCACTGAAGCTTTCTTT.

This clonotype was seen many times. The chain carries TRBV12-3 or TRBV12-4 and TRBJ1-2; 7 bases map to TRBD1. V lost 6 bases and J lost 3; bases outside the gene matches: 7. This CDR3 region has 14 residues. CDR3 residues: CASSLQGSDYGYTF. Written as DNA, the CDR3 is TGTGCCAGCAGCTTACAGGGGTCGGACTATGGCTACACCTTC.

This clonotype has at least ten counts. The chain uses TRBV7-2 and TRBJ2-5; 9 bases are a match to TRBD2. The V and J ends lost 0 bases and 5 bases, in that order; junction bases with no gene match: 10. This CDR3 region has 17 residues. The germline V gene has CDR1 SGHTA and CDR2 FQGNSA. The CDR3 sequence is CASSLAGGGGAYETQYF. The CDR3 DNA is TGTGCCAGCAGCTTAGCGGGAGGCGGGGGGGCCTACGAGACCCAGTACTTC.

This clonotype was seen a handful of times. The CDR3 reads CASSADRPSYEQYF. For the CDR3, the DNA is TGTGCCAGCAGTGCGGACAGACCCTCCTACGAGCAGTACTTC. V usage is TRBV2 and J usage is TRBJ2-7; tentative D call: TRBD1 (6 bases). CDR1 and CDR2 from the germline V gene are SNHLY and FYNNEI. The CDR3 runs to 14 residues. V lost 4 bases and J 0 bases, leaving 10 bases between the germline ends.

The CDR3 loop is CASGLVFGASVFMGYEQYF. As DNA, the CDR3 is TGTGCTAGTGGTTTGGTATTTGGGGCCTCGGTTTTTATGGGCTACGAGCAGTACTTC. The J gene is TRBJ2-7, the V gene TRBV12-5, with D possibly TRBD1 on 5 matching bases. Germline V CDR1 and CDR2: LGHNT, FRNRAP. The CDR3 has 19 residues. Trimming left V 0 bases short and J 3 bases short, with 24 bases between.

This clonotype has ten or more counts. This chain connects TRBV6-2 or TRBV6-3 to TRBJ1-1; TRBD1 matches 7 bases. Trimming at V came to 6 bases and at J to 11 bases, leaving 12 bases not matched to a gene. Germline loops: CDR1 MNHEY, CDR2 SVGEGT. The CDR3 has 13 residues. This CDR3 reads CASRPGQFFEAFF. In nucleotides, the CDR3 is TGTGCCAGCAGGCCGGGACAGTTTTTCGAGGCTTTCTTT.

This clonotype was observed a single time. Given a much more abundant clone one base away, this may be a read error. This chain connects TRBV5-6 to TRBJ2-2, with TRBD1 matching over 9 bases. Germline CDR1 and CDR2: SGHDT and YYEEEE. CDR3 length equals 15 residues. CDR3 bases: TGTGCCAGCAGCCCGGGACAGGGTGACACCGGGGGGCTGTTTTTT. Translation: CASSPGQGDTGGLFF. The entire variable domain, with the rest obtained from reference TRBV5-6 and TRBJ2-2, is as follows: DAGVTQSPTHLIKTRGQQVTLRCSPKSGHDTVSWYQQALGQGPQFIFQYYEEEERQRGNFPDRFSGHQFPNYSSELNVNALLLGDSALYLCASSPGQGDTGGLFFGEGSRLTVL.

This clonotype has at least ten counts. The rearrangement joins TRBV6-5 to TRBJ1-1; possibly TRBD1 for D (6 bases). This CDR3 has 14 amino acids. Germline CDR1 MNHEY, CDR2 SVGAGI. Trimming removed 2 bases at V and 4 bases at J, with 11 bases between. The CDR3 DNA is TGTGCCAGCAGTTACGAACAGGGACCCACTGAAGCTTTCTTT. Its protein is CASSYEQGPTEAFF.

This clonotype was seen at least ten times. The rearrangement joins TRBV15 to TRBJ2-6; TRBD1 matches at 7 bases. The CDR3 covers 16 residues. V shed 5 bases, J shed 0 bases, and the junction held 4 bases outside the gene matches. Germline V lookup: CDR1 LNHNV, CDR2 YYDKDF (reference sequence). DNA of the CDR3: TGTGCCACCAGCCGTAACAGGGGCTCTGGGGCCAACGTCCTGACTTTC. Translating gives CATSRNRGSGANVLTF. The whole variable domain, filled in from reference TRBV15 and TRBJ2-6, reads DAMVIQNPRYQVTQFGKPVTLSCSQTLNHNVMYWYQQKSSQAPKLLFHYYDKDFNNEADTPDNFQSRRPNTSFCFLDIRSPGLGDTAMYLCATSRNRGSGANVLTFGAGSRLTVL.

This clonotype was observed at least ten times. The CDR3 loop is CASSPFRQGYTF. Written as DNA, the CDR3 is TGTGCCAGCAGCCCATTTCGGCAAGGCTACACCTTC. The chain carries TRBV9 and TRBJ1-2, with no clear D. In germline, CDR1 is SGDLS, CDR2 YYNGEE. V was clipped by 4 bases and J by 8 bases, with 12 bases between them. The CDR3 totals 12 residues.

Many counts were recorded for this clonotype. V usage is TRBV11-2 and J usage is TRBJ2-2; D might be TRBD1 (7 bases). The CDR3 runs 14 residues. The V and J ends lost 10 bases and 5 bases respectively, with 17 bases between them. The germline V gene has CDR1 SGHAT and CDR2 FQNNGV. CDR3 sequence reads: CATQGDWETGELFF. CDR3 DNA sequence: TGTGCCACGCAGGGGGACTGGGAGACCGGGGAGCTGTTTTTT.

This clonotype appeared many times. This chain connects TRBV18 to TRBJ1-1; perhaps TRBD1 as D (5 bases). The germline V gene encodes CDR1 KGHSH and CDR2 LQKENI. V dropped 3 bases and J dropped 7 bases, with 15 bases sitting between them. The CDR3 loop spans 14 amino acids. DNA for the CDR3: TGTGCCAGCTCACCCTATGACAGCGATTTTGAAGCTTTCTTT. This codes for CASSPYDSDFEAFF. Based on the CDR3 plus reference TRBV18 and TRBJ1-1, the full variable domain is NAGVMQNPRHLVRRRGQEARLRCSPMKGHSHVYWYRQLPEEGLKFMVYLQKENIIDESGMPKERFSAEFPKEGPSILRIQQVVRGDSAAYFCASSPYDSDFEAFFGQGTRLTVV.

As to this clonotype: The junction departs from germline at one end; a sequencing error may be responsible. The chain combines TRBV7-2 with TRBJ1-3; TRBD1 is a possible D gene (6 bases). CDR1 SGHTA and CDR2 FQGNSA come from the germline V gene. The CDR3 spans 15 residues. CDR3: CASSASGTTGNAIYF. The CDR3 bases are TGTGCCAGCAGCGCCTCCGGGACAACTGGAAACGCCATATATTTT. Full variable domain (outside the CDR3, taken from reference TRBV7-2 and TRBJ1-3): GAGVSQSPSNKVTEKGKDVELRCDPISGHTALYWYRQSLGQGLEFLIYFQGNSAPDKSGLPSDRFSAERTGGSVSTLTIQRTQQEDSAVYLCASSASGTTGNAIYFGEGSWLTVV.

The rearrangement uses TRBV28 and TRBJ2-7, with 9 nucleotides matching TRBD1. Germline trimming cut 6 bases from V and 2 bases from J; bases unmatched to any gene: 5. The CDR3 sequence is 14 residues long. Germline CDR1 is MDHEN and CDR2 is SYDVKM. CDR3 DNA: TGTGCCAGCAGGGTACAGGGGGCCGCCTACGAGCAGTACTTC. Its protein is CASRVQGAAYEQYF.

This rearrangement joins TRBV15 to TRBJ2-7, with 9 bases that match TRBD2. The V segment lost 1 base and the J segment 2 bases; nucleotides outside the gene matches: 12. The CDR3 contains 18 residues. Germline V CDR1 and CDR2: LNHNV, YYDKDF (reference sequence). The CDR3 spells CATSRGWGGGASTYEQYF. CDR3 sequence (DNA): TGTGCCACCAGCAGAGGGTGGGGCGGGGGGGCCTCGACCTACGAGCAGTACTTC.

CDR3 DNA: TGTGCCAGCAGTTACTCGTACGTGACATTGAACACCGGGGAGCTGTTTTTT. Its translation: CASSYSYVTLNTGELFF. This sequence joins TRBV6-5 and TRBJ2-2; the D is unclear. The CDR3 runs to 17 residues. Trimming stripped 0 bases from V and 1 base from J, with 12 bases between. From germline, CDR1 is MNHEY and CDR2 SVGAGI.

V is TRBV5-6 and J is TRBJ1-2, with 12 bases aligning to TRBD1. The CDR3 totals 17 residues. CDR1 and CDR2 (germline): SGHDT, YYEEEE. V shed 4 bases, J shed 4 bases, and the junction held 11 bases outside the gene matches. The CDR3 is CASSRPGQGARGYGYTF. As DNA, the CDR3 is TGTGCCAGCAGCCGACCGGGACAGGGGGCACGAGGCTATGGCTACACCTTC. Combining the CDR3 with reference TRBV5-6 and TRBJ1-2 gives the whole variable domain DAGVTQSPTHLIKTRGQQVTLRCSPKSGHDTVSWYQQALGQGPQFIFQYYEEEERQRGNFPDRFSGHQFPNYSSELNVNALLLGDSALYLCASSRPGQGARGYGYTFGSGTRLTVV.

The gene calls are TRBV6-1 and TRBJ1-5, with D hard to call. The CDR3 totals 14 residues. CDR1 and CDR2 from the germline V gene are MNHNS and SASEGT. Trimming took off 4 bases at V and 3 bases at J, with 10 bases between the two ends. CDR3 nucleotides: TGTGCCAGCAGTGCATCGGGAATCAATCAGCCCCAGCATTTT. Amino acid sequence: CASSASGINQPQHF.

A few counts support this clonotype. The CDR3 protein is CAISESLQRADEQYF. The CDR3 region has the DNA TGTGCCATCAGTGAGTCCCTCCAGAGGGCCGACGAGCAGTACTTC. This chain connects TRBV10-3 to TRBJ2-7; D is possibly TRBD2 (5 bases). The CDR3 runs to 15 residues. Per germline, CDR1 ENHRY and CDR2 SYGVKD. Trimming left V 0 bases short and J 5 bases short, with 14 bases between.

This clonotype has a count of ten or more. J is TRBJ2-7 and V is TRBV27, with D tentatively TRBD1 (6 bases). CDR1 and CDR2 from the germline V gene are MNHEY and SMNVEV (reference sequence). This CDR3 has 13 residues. V was clipped by 5 bases and J by 6 bases, with 14 bases between them. The CDR3 DNA sequence: TGTGCCAGCAGTATAAACAGGGAAGGCGAGCAGTACTTC. Amino acids: CASSINREGEQYF.